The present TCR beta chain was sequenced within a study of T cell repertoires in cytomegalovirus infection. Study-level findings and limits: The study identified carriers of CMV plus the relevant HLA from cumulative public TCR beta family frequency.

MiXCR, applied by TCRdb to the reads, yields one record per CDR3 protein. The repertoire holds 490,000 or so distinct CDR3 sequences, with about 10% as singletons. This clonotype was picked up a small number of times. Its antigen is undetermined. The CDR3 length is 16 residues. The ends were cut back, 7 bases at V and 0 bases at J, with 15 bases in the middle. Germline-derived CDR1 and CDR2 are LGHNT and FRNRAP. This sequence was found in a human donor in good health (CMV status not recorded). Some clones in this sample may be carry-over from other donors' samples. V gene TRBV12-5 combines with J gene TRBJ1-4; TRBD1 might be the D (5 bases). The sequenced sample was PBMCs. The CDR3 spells CASALGQRATNEKLFF. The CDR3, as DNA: TGTGCTAGTGCCCTGGGGCAACGAGCAACTAATGAAAAACTGTTTTTT.